Listed below are T cell receptor beta chains from one sample, sequenced in a study of T-cell reconstitution after alpha-beta-depleted transplantation in children. TCRdb fed the PCR reads into MiXCR, producing one record per CDR3 protein. The table includes hundreds of thousands of distinct CDR3 sequences, 18% detected once. The starting material was PBMCs from the stem cell graft donor, obtained from the stem cell graft. The receptors were gathered from a human donor who donated a stem cell graft to a child with acute lymphoblastic leukemia. Each CDR3 is given with its conserved first and last residue.

J	V	CDR3
TRBJ2-7	TRBV5-1	CASRTTKPGQLYEQYF
TRBJ2-3	TRBV6-5	CASSYSKGAKASGTQYF
TRBJ2-5	TRBV20-1	CSASMEGFYQETQYF
TRBJ2-7	TRBV9	CASSVDRGHEQYF
TRBJ1-3	TRBV12-3/TRBV12-4	CASSEQRNSGNTIYF
TRBJ2-3	TRBV12-3/TRBV12-4	CASSGQGQSTDTQYF
TRBJ1-1	TRBV5-1	CASSPDRFTEAFF
TRBJ2-7	TRBV3-1	CASSQVSLAGAQYF
TRBJ2-1	TRBV27	CASRGVYEQFF
TRBJ2-5	TRBV5-1	CASSRTGPQETQYF
TRBJ2-7	TRBV28	CASSTLSEQYF
TRBJ2-2	TRBV12-3/TRBV12-4	CATETRFGNTGELFF
TRBJ1-1	TRBV5-1	CASSLVSGAPGTEAFF
TRBJ1-1	TRBV19	CASKYGATLAFF
TRBJ2-1	TRBV10-2	CASSEAGYNEQFF
TRBJ2-3	TRBV2	CASSLLLAGFTDTQYF
TRBJ2-5	TRBV10-3	CAISDRGPETQYF
TRBJ2-1	TRBV4-1	CASDGTLAGGPNEQFF
TRBJ1-1	TRBV11-2	CASSVQGAGGTEAFF
TRBJ2-5	TRBV9	CASSVAVGGNQETQYF
TRBJ2-7	TRBV6-5	CASSSPTGGSYEQYF
TRBJ2-1	TRBV5-1	CASSQPDRGQFF
TRBJ2-5	TRBV19	CASSSGIQETQYF
TRBJ1-2	TRBV12-3/TRBV12-4	CASSLKGPNYGYTF
TRBJ2-3	TRBV29-1	CSVGYRGPTDTQYF
TRBJ2-4	TRBV7-6	CASSTLDRYKNIQYF
TRBJ2-7	TRBV2	CASSEGQTGLAGYEQYF
TRBJ2-7	TRBV6-5	CASSYAGLGSYEQYF
TRBJ2-7	TRBV5-1	CASSGGTGSSYEQYF
TRBJ1-5	TRBV7-9	CASGQTYPGQDQPQHF
TRBJ2-3	TRBV5-1	CASSLASGSTDTQYF
TRBJ2-2	TRBV7-3	CASSTTPWDTGELFF
TRBJ2-1	TRBV19	CASSISGGEYNEQFF
TRBJ2-5	TRBV11-1	CASSLTLMTSGGYQETQYF
TRBJ2-3	TRBV14	CASSPLAYLSTDTQYF
TRBJ2-1	TRBV3-1	CASSHPGLAGVYEQFF
TRBJ2-1	TRBV5-1	CASSLEPYSSGWGYNEQFF
TRBJ2-7	TRBV6-2/TRBV6-3	CASSYNPRTSGRYEQYF
TRBJ2-5	TRBV6-1	CASSGDRFPGETQYF
TRBJ1-1	TRBV7-9	CASSAASAEAFF
TRBJ2-1	TRBV5-1	CASSLGRDAVGGRVTEQFF
TRBJ2-3	TRBV27	CASRTGTSGRGPADTQYF
TRBJ2-7	TRBV27	CASSLGAGGTYEQYF